These 17 T cell receptor beta chains share one sample of origin, sequenced in a study of early T cells in non-severe SARS-CoV-2 infection. TCRdb reprocessed the 5' RACE reads with MiXCR, giving one entry per CDR3 protein. The sample has around 26,000 distinct CDR3 sequences, more than 4.5% seen once. The sample consisted of whole blood. The receptors were gathered from an adult who was a healthcare worker with PCR-confirmed SARS-CoV-2 infection or an uninfected control (not recorded which).

The sample holds many counts of this clonotype. CDR3 sequence: CASSLTGTGGTEAFF. CDR3 coding DNA: TGTGCCAGCAGCCTAACCGGGACAGGGGGGACTGAAGCTTTCTTT. J is TRBJ1-1 and V is TRBV27, with 11 bases fitting TRBD1. Germline assignment: CDR1 MNHEY and CDR2 SMNVEV (reference sequence). The CDR3 has 15 amino acids. V trimming: 6 bases; J trimming: 5 bases; junction bases outside the gene matches: 8.

This clonotype occurred a few times. The chain uses TRBV20-1 and TRBJ2-4; TRBD2 matches at 7 bases. The CDR3 is 13 residues long. V trimming: 3 bases; J trimming: 4 bases; junction bases outside the gene matches: 3. CDR1 is DFQATT and CDR2 is SNEGSKA in the germline V gene (reference sequence). The CDR3 DNA is TGCAGTGCTAGTTCCGGGGGGAAAAACATTCAGTACTTC. This gives the protein CSASSGGKNIQYF.

V gene TRBV20-1 combines with J gene TRBJ2-1; D unclear. CDR3 length: 17 amino acids. V shed 6 bases and J shed 0 bases, with 21 bases lying between them. The germline V gene has CDR1 DFQATT and CDR2 SNEGSKA (reference sequence). The CDR3 nucleotides are TGCAGTGCCTTAAGCCCCTCCATCAGGAGCTCCTACAATGAGCAGTTCTTC. Residues: CSALSPSIRSSYNEQFF.

As for this clonotype: This CDR3 fails to terminate in the conserved phenylalanine or tryptophan, so it likely reflects a read error. The chain carries TRBV7-2 and TRBJ2-5, with TRBD1 identical over 8 bases. The CDR3 is 14 amino acids. The J segment lost 4 bases and the V segment lost 4 bases, leaving 5 bases of the junction unmatched. Germline CDR1 SGHTA, CDR2 FQGNSA. CDR3: CASSSAGQGETQYL. The CDR3 bases are TGTGCCAGCAGCTCCGCTGGACAGGGAGAGACCCAGTACCTC.

The chain recombines TRBV20-1 with TRBJ1-4; the D is unclear. Trimming took 5 bases from V and 6 from J, leaving 19 bases between them. In germline, CDR1 is DFQATT, CDR2 SNEGSKA (reference sequence). The CDR3 sequence is 15 residues long. CDR3 nucleotide sequence: TGCAGTGCTCCGAGCGCGGGGAGCGTCGATGAAAAACTGTTTTTT. Its translation is CSAPSAGSVDEKLFF.

The table lists this clonotype with many counts. This chain links TRBV6-6 with TRBJ1-1; unclear D gene. This CDR3 is 18 amino acids long. V was trimmed by 2 bases and J by 4 bases, leaving 23 bases between them. Germline-derived CDR1 and CDR2 are MNHNY and SVGAGI (reference sequence). CDR3 nucleotide sequence: TGTGCCAGCAGTTACCCCTTTGAGGGCTCAACCCCGGTCACTGAAGCTTTCTTT. It encodes CASSYPFEGSTPVTEAFF.

The sample holds many counts of this clonotype. The gene calls are TRBV18 and TRBJ2-1; D is unclear. V lost 0 bases and J 5 bases, leaving 8 bases between the germline ends. The CDR3 is 14 residues long. Per germline, CDR1 KGHSH and CDR2 LQKENI. CDR3 in amino acids: CASSPPGAHNEQFF. In nucleotides, the CDR3 is TGTGCCAGCTCACCACCGGGTGCCCACAATGAGCAGTTCTTC.

This clonotype showed up many times. This sequence joins TRBV7-3 and TRBJ2-1; D ambiguous. V was cut by 4 bases and J by 7 bases, with 14 bases left in between. There are 14 residues in the CDR3. CDR1 SGHTA and CDR2 FQGTGA come from the germline V gene. Written as DNA, the CDR3 is TGTGCCAGCAGCTACTATGGTCCGGAAAATGAGCAGTTCTTC. Its protein is CASSYYGPENEQFF.

The CDR3 is CASSLALAGADTQYF. Written as DNA, the CDR3 is TGCGCCAGCAGCTTGGCACTAGCGGGAGCAGATACGCAGTATTTT. J is TRBJ2-3 and V is TRBV5-1; 11 nucleotides align to TRBD2. With 0 bases clipped from V and 4 bases from J, the junction kept 1 base outside the gene matches. The CDR3 extends over 15 amino acids. CDR1 and CDR2 from the germline V gene are SGHRS and YFSETQ.

This clonotype was picked up a small number of times. The J gene is TRBJ1-3, the V gene TRBV4-2; D is unresolved. The V gene's germline CDR1 is LGHNA and CDR2 YNFKEQ. The CDR3 runs to 16 residues. V was trimmed by 1 base and J by 1 base, leaving 11 bases between them. CDR3 in DNA: TGTGCCAGCAGCCAAGTCCCAGGCTCTTCTGGAAACACCATATATTTT. Protein: CASSQVPGSSGNTIYF.

This clonotype was seen ten or more times. The V gene is TRBV2, the J gene TRBJ2-3; D may correspond to TRBD1 or TRBD2 (5 bases each). Between the trimmed V and J ends, which lost 7 bases and 0 bases, there was a span of 11 bases. CDR1 SNHLY and CDR2 FYNNEI come from the germline V gene. CDR3 length: 14 residues. The CDR3 spells CASKTRGSTDTQYF. In DNA form, the CDR3 reads TGTGCCAGCAAGACGAGGGGCAGCACAGATACGCAGTATTTT.

This clonotype was found many times. The rearrangement joins TRBV3-1 to TRBJ2-7; D unresolved. Germline CDR1 and CDR2: LGHDT and YNNKEL (reference sequence). CDR3 length: 15 residues. V lost 11 bases and J lost 3, with 23 bases in between. The DNA for the CDR3 is TGTGCCGCTTCCGAAGGGCCCCGGCAGAACTACGAGCAGTACTTC. Its protein is CAASEGPRQNYEQYF.

Many counts were recorded for this clonotype. The chain combines TRBV6-6 with TRBJ1-5, with 9 bases fitting TRBD1. Unmatched junction bases numbered 2, after V lost 0 bases and J lost 2 bases. This CDR3 comprises 16 residues. Per germline, CDR1 MNHNY and CDR2 SVGAGI (reference sequence). The CDR3 region is CASSYSGQGGNQPQHF. CDR3 coding DNA: TGTGCCAGCAGTTACTCGGGACAGGGTGGCAATCAGCCCCAGCATTTT.

There are many counts of this clonotype. The V call is TRBV4-1, the J call TRBJ1-1, with unresolved D. The CDR3 totals 14 residues. Germline-derived CDR1 and CDR2 are MGHRA and YSYEKL. The V and J ends lost 0 bases and 9 bases respectively, with 14 bases between them. The CDR3 DNA follows: TGCGCCAGCAGCCAAGAGAGGCCCTTCAGCAAAGCTTTCTTT. This gives the protein CASSQERPFSKAFF.

This clonotype was observed many times. This chain connects TRBV2 to TRBJ2-3; unclear D gene. The germline gives CDR1 SNHLY, CDR2 FYNNEI. V was cut by 7 bases and J by 5 bases, with 16 bases left in between. The CDR3 consists of 14 residues. This CDR3 reads CASNGRRDGDTQYF. In nucleotides, the CDR3 is TGTGCCAGCAATGGCAGAAGGGATGGAGATACGCAGTATTTT.

The chain uses TRBV6-2 or TRBV6-3 and TRBJ2-1; D remains unclear. Germline V gene sequence: CDR1 MNHEY, CDR2 SVGEGT. The CDR3 runs to 14 residues. V dropped 2 bases and J dropped 5 bases, with 10 bases sitting between them. CDR3 sequence: CASSYPGRHNEQFF. The CDR3, as DNA: TGTGCCAGCAGTTACCCCGGCAGACACAATGAGCAGTTCTTC.

This clonotype has ten or more counts. The chain has TRBV29-1 and TRBJ2-5; possibly TRBD1 for D (6 bases). Per germline, CDR1 SQVTM and CDR2 ANQGSEA. Trimming cost V 2 bases and J 1 base, with 8 bases left between them. This CDR3 region has 13 residues. The CDR3 bases are TGCAGCGTTGAAAGACAGGTCCAAGAGACCCAGTACTTC. It specifies CSVERQVQETQYF.